These 19 T cell receptor beta chains were all obtained from the same sample, sequenced in a study of molecular identifiers for immune sequencing clone quantification. TCRdb re-derived calls from the PCR reads in MiXCR, one entry per CDR3 protein. The sample records over 600,000 distinct CDR3 sequences, 20% being singletons. The specimen was naive CD8+ T cells from blood, with Jurkat cell RNA spiked in. The sample's subset: FACS-sorted CD8+CD4-CCR7+CD45RA+ naive T cells. The receptor set was obtained from a human donor in good health. Some libraries in this study had Jurkat cell RNA spiked in.

Points on this clonotype: A much larger clone lies a single base off, so this may be a read error. V and J are TRBV6-5 and TRBJ2-4, with a tentative D call TRBD1 (6 bases). CDR3 length: 16 amino acids. The germline CDR1 and CDR2 sequences are MNHEY and SVGAGI. In DNA, the CDR3 is TGTGCCAGCAGTTACTCGTATAGGGACACCAAAAACATTCGGTACTTC. The encoded protein is CASSYSYRDTKNIRYF.

This clonotype was detected only a few times. V gene TRBV15 combines with J gene TRBJ2-5; perhaps TRBD1 as D (6 bases). CDR3 length: 15 amino acids. Trimming removed 0 bases at V and 1 base at J, with 9 bases between. The germline CDR1 and CDR2 sequences are LNHNV and YYDKDF (reference sequence). The chain's CDR3 is CATSRDRGTQETQYF. The CDR3 nucleotides are TGTGCCACCAGCAGAGACAGGGGAACCCAAGAGACCCAGTACTTC. The full variable domain, rest sourced from reference TRBV15 and TRBJ2-5, is DAMVIQNPRYQVTQFGKPVTLSCSQTLNHNVMYWYQQKSSQAPKLLFHYYDKDFNNEADTPDNFQSRRPNTSFCFLDIRSPGLGDTAMYLCATSRDRGTQETQYFGPGTRLLVL.

Of note for this clonotype: This may be a read error: a much more frequent sequence differs by one nucleotide. The V and J genes are TRBV12-3 or TRBV12-4 and TRBJ2-3, with 7 nucleotides matching TRBD2. The CDR3 is 14 amino acids. CDR3 sequence: CASIRAGTTGTQYF. The DNA for the CDR3 is TGTGCCAGCATCCGAGCGGGGACCACAGGTACGCAGTATTTT.

The J gene is TRBJ1-2, the V gene TRBV7-9, with 7 nucleotides matching TRBD1. With 5 bases clipped from V and 0 bases from J, the junction kept 9 bases outside the gene matches. The length of the CDR3 is 16 residues. The germline gives CDR1 SEHNR, CDR2 FQNEAQ (reference sequence). The CDR3 nucleotides read TGTGCCAGCAGCATACCCTCCGGGACAGCTAACTATGGCTACACCTTC. It encodes CASSIPSGTANYGYTF.

This clonotype showed up just a few times. This chain uses TRBV27 with TRBJ1-4, with a weak D call TRBD1 (5 bases). This CDR3 comprises 18 residues. Germline V gene data show CDR1 as MNHEY and CDR2 as SMNVEV (reference sequence). The germline V and J ends were trimmed by 5 bases and 8 bases, with 27 bases remaining between them. The CDR3 reads CASSPSRGEGEGGEKLFF. CDR3 coding DNA: TGTGCCAGCAGTCCATCAAGGGGAGAGGGTGAGGGTGGAGAAAAACTGTTTTTT.

Regarding this clonotype: With a much larger clone just one base away, this may be a read error. This chain joins TRBV5-1 and TRBJ2-7; perhaps D is TRBD1 or TRBD2 (6 bases each). Germline-derived CDR1 and CDR2 are SGHRS and YFSETQ. The length of the CDR3 is 14 residues. CDR3 in amino acids: CASRQSWGAEEQHF. In DNA form, the CDR3 reads TGCGCCAGCAGACAAAGTTGGGGGGCGGAGGAGCAGCACTTC.

This clonotype was seen at least ten times. This rearrangement joins TRBV11-2 to TRBJ2-2; D unresolved. V was shortened by 1 base and J by 7 bases, with 16 bases between the two germline ends. This CDR3 is built from 16 residues. From germline, CDR1 is SGHAT and CDR2 FQNNGV. For the CDR3, the DNA is TGTGCCAGCAGCTTAGCTCAAGGGTCTTATAGCGGGGAGCTGTTTTTT. It yields the protein CASSLAQGSYSGELFF.

The sample holds a few counts of this clonotype. The chain links TRBV19 to TRBJ2-2; 9 bases line up with TRBD1. Germline V gene sequence: CDR1 LNHDA, CDR2 SQIVND (reference sequence). V lost 5 bases, J lost 6 bases, and 7 bases stayed unmatched. CDR3 length: 15 amino acids. This chain's CDR3 is CASSPWTGVSGELFF. CDR3 sequence (DNA): TGTGCCAGTAGTCCTTGGACAGGGGTTTCCGGGGAGCTGTTTTTT.

Points on this clonotype: The CDR3 end shows no conserved phenylalanine or tryptophan, and so a read error is likely. V is TRBV13 and J is TRBJ2-1; a weak D match, TRBD2 (6 bases). Trimming pared 8 bases from V and 5 bases from J, leaving 13 bases between. This CDR3 has 13 residues. Per germline, CDR1 PRHDT and CDR2 FYEKMQ (reference sequence). CDR3 loop: CASRREPHNEQFS. DNA for the CDR3: TGTGCCAGCCGCCGGGAGCCCCACAATGAGCAGTTCTCC.

This clonotype was seen a handful of times. The junction differs from germline at one of its ends, possibly a read error. The chain combines TRBV20-1 with TRBJ2-1; no definite D call. This CDR3 is 15 amino acids long. Germline V gene sequence: CDR1 DFQATT, CDR2 SNEGSKA (reference sequence). CDR3 amino acids: CSATQEVPLRNEEFF. CDR3 bases: TGCAGTGCTACCCAAGAAGTGCCTCTAAGGAATGAGGAGTTCTTC.

The chain carries TRBV7-9 and TRBJ2-3; TRBD2 agrees at 8 bases. V was pared by 10 bases and J by 9 bases, with 6 bases of the junction left unmatched. CDR1 is SEHNR, CDR2 FQNEAQ, per germline (reference sequence). The CDR3 is 11 amino acids. The CDR3 reads CAITGGPTQYF. The CDR3 coding sequence is TGTGCCATCACGGGGGGGCCAACGCAGTATTTT.

This clonotype has more than one count but fewer than ten. The V gene is TRBV9, the J gene TRBJ2-3; unclear D gene. The germline V gene encodes CDR1 SGDLS and CDR2 YYNGEE. The CDR3 contains 14 residues. V was clipped by 3 bases and J by 7 bases, with 15 bases between them. The CDR3 loop is CASSAASHSNTQYF. The CDR3 region has the DNA TGTGCCAGCAGCGCCGCTAGTCATTCAAATACGCAGTATTTT.

This clonotype was counted a few times. Lacking the conserved final phenylalanine or tryptophan, this CDR3 likely reflects a read error. The V and J genes are TRBV11-1 and TRBJ2-3; D is uncertain. CDR3 length: 12 residues. Germline CDR1 reads SGHAT; CDR2 reads FQDESV (reference sequence). V was trimmed by 5 bases and J by 0 bases, leaving 3 bases between them. The CDR3 sequence: CASSVSTDTQYL. DNA for the CDR3: TGTGCCAGCAGCGTGAGCACAGATACGCAGTATTTG.

The chain uses TRBV4-3 and TRBJ2-7; either TRBD1 or TRBD2 may supply D (6 bases each). The CDR3 extends over 14 amino acids. The germline V gene has CDR1 LGHNA and CDR2 YSLEER. V dropped 0 bases and J dropped 3 bases, with 9 bases sitting between them. CDR3 amino acids: CASSQEGGNYEQYF. CDR3 sequence (DNA): TGCGCCAGCAGCCAAGAAGGGGGGAACTACGAGCAGTACTTC.

V usage is TRBV6-5 and J usage is TRBJ1-5, with a tentative D call TRBD1 (6 bases). Germline CDR1 reads MNHEY; CDR2 reads SVGAGI. Trimming pared 6 bases from V and 8 bases from J, leaving 14 bases between. CDR3 length: 13 amino acids. The CDR3, as DNA: TGTGCCAGCAGCCCAGGGGACGGGGAGCCCCAGCATTTT. Amino acids: CASSPGDGEPQHF.

A word on this clonotype: A much more abundant neighbour one base away suggests this may be a read error. V and J are TRBV6-2 or TRBV6-3 and TRBJ1-3; D is uncertain. Trimming shortened V by 0 bases and J by 16 bases, and 16 bases separated the two germline ends. CDR3 length: 13 amino acids. Germline values: CDR1 MNHEY, CDR2 SVGEGT. The CDR3 coding sequence is TGTGCCAGCAGTTACTCGTTCAACTTGGCCTGTTATTTT. Residues: CASSYSFNLACYF.

On this clonotype itself: This may be a read error: a much more frequent sequence differs by one nucleotide. The CDR3 here is CASSFQGQNGYAF. The CDR3, as DNA: TGTGCCAGCAGTTTCCAGGGGCAGAATGGCTACGCCTTC. V gene TRBV6-5 combines with J gene TRBJ1-2; a weak D match, TRBD1 (6 bases). The CDR3 covers 13 residues. Germline V CDR1 and CDR2: MNHEY, SVGAGI.

This clonotype was counted at least ten times. The gene calls are TRBV4-3 and TRBJ2-1; 10 bases line up with TRBD2. Looked up from germline, CDR1 is LGHNA and CDR2 is YSLEER. V lost 0 bases, J lost 4 bases, and 6 bases stayed unmatched. The CDR3 is 17 amino acids. As DNA, the CDR3 is TGCGCCAGCAGCCAAGATGCTAGCGGGAGTAGGTACAATGAGCAGTTCTTC. Its protein is CASSQDASGSRYNEQFF.

A note on this clonotype: A much larger clonotype is one base distant, so this may be a read error. This likely comes from a read error, as the CDR3 has no conserved phenylalanine or tryptophan at its end. This sequence joins TRBV28 and TRBJ1-5, with 7 bases lining up with TRBD1. Germline CDR1 MDHEN, CDR2 SYDVKM. CDR3 length: 15 amino acids. With V trimmed by 5 bases and J by 3 bases, 7 bases remained unmatched. The CDR3 DNA reads TGTGCCAGCAGTACAGGGACAGCAAACAATCAGCCCCAGCATGTT. Translated: CASSTGTANNQPQHV.